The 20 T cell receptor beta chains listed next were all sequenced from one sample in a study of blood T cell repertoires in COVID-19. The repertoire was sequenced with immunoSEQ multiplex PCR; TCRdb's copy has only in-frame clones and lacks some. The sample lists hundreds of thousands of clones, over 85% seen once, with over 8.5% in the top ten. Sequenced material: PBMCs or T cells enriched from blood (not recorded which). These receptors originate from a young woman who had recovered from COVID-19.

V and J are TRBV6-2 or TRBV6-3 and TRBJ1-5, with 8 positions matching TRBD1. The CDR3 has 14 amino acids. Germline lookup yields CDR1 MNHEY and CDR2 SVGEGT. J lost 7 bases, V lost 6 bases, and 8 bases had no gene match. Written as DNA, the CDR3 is TGTGCCAGCAGCCGACAGGGGTGGGGACAGCCCCAGCATTTT. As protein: CASSRQGWGQPQHF.

Here the CDR3 DNA reads TGTGCCAGCAGCTTAGGACAGTCAGCTACCTACGAGCAGTACTTC. It is translated as CASSLGQSATYEQYF. V is TRBV11-2 and J is TRBJ2-7, with a tentative D call TRBD1 (5 bases). Germline values: CDR1 SGHAT, CDR2 FQNNGV. V lost 1 base, J lost 2 bases, and 12 bases lay in between. The CDR3 length is 15 residues. The full variable domain, its missing parts supplied by reference TRBV11-2 and TRBJ2-7, is EAGVAQSPRYKIIEKRQSVAFWCNPISGHATLYWYQQILGQGPKLLIQFQNNGVVDDSQLPKDRFSAERLKGVDSTLKIQPAKLEDSAVYLCASSLGQSATYEQYFGPGTRLTVT.

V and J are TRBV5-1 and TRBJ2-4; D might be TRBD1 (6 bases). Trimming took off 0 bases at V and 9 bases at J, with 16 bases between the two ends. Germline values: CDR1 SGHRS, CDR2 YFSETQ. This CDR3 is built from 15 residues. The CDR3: CASSLGPQGSGIQYF. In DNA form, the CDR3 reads TGCGCCAGCAGCTTGGGCCCACAGGGTTCGGGCATTCAGTACTTC.

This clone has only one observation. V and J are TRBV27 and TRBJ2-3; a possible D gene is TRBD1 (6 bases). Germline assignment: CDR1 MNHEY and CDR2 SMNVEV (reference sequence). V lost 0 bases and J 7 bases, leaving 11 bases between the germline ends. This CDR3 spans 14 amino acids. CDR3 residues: CASSLSAGENTQYF. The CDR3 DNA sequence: TGTGCCAGCAGTTTATCGGCAGGGGAAAATACGCAGTATTTT.

In DNA, the CDR3 is TGTGCCAGTAGTGGTTCCGGGACTAGCGACTCCTACGAGCAGTACTTC. Translated: CASSGSGTSDSYEQYF. The rearrangement uses TRBV19 and TRBJ2-7, with 10 bases aligning to TRBD2. This CDR3 region has 16 residues. Trimming took 5 bases from V and 0 from J; bases not matched to a gene: 7. CDR1 and CDR2 (germline): LNHDA, SQIVND (reference sequence). Full variable domain (outside the CDR3, taken from reference TRBV19 and TRBJ2-7): DGGITQSPKYLFRKEGQNVTLSCEQNLNHDAMYWYRQDPGQGLRLIYYSQIVNDFQKGDIAEGYSVSREKKESFPLTVTSAQKNPTAFYLCASSGSGTSDSYEQYFGPGTRLTVT.

CDR3 nucleotide sequence: TGTGCCAGCAGCTACGGGACATCCTACAATGAGCAGTTCTTC. Translation: CASSYGTSYNEQFF. The chain uses TRBV7-6 and TRBJ2-1, with D possibly being TRBD1 (6 bases). The CDR3 runs 14 residues. V was cut by 4 bases and J by 1 base, with 8 bases left in between. Germline V gene lookup returns CDR1 SGHVS and CDR2 FNYEAQ.

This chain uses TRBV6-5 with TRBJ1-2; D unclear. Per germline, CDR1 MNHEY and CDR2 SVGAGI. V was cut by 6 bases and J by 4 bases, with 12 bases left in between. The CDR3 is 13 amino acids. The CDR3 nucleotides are TGTGCCAGCAGGTTTGGGCCTATCTATGGCTACACCTTC. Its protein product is CASRFGPIYGYTF.

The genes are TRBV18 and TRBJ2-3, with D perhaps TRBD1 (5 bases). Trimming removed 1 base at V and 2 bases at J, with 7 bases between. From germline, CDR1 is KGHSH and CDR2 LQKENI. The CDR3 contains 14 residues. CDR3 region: CASSPQGPTDTQYF. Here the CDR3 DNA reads TGTGCCAGCTCACCACAGGGGCCCACAGATACGCAGTATTTT.

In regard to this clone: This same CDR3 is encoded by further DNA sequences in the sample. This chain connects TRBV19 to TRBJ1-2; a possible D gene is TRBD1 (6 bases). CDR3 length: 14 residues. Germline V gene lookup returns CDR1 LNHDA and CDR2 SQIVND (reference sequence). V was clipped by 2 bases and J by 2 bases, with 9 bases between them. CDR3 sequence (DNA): TGTGCCAGTAGTATACAGGGGCCAAACTATGGCTACACCTTC. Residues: CASSIQGPNYGYTF.

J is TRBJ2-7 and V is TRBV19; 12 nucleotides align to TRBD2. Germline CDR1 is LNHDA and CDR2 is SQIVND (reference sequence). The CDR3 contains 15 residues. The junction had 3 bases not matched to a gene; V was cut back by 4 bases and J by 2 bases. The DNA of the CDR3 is TGTGCCAGTAGTACTGGACTAGCGGGGACCTACGAGCAGTACTTC. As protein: CASSTGLAGTYEQYF.

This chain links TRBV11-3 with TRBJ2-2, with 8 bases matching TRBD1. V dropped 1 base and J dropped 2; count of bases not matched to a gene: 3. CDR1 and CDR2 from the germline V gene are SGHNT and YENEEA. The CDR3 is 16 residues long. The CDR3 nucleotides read TGTGCCAGCAGCTTAGGGGCAGGGGGCAACACCGGGGAGCTGTTTTTT. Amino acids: CASSLGAGGNTGELFF.

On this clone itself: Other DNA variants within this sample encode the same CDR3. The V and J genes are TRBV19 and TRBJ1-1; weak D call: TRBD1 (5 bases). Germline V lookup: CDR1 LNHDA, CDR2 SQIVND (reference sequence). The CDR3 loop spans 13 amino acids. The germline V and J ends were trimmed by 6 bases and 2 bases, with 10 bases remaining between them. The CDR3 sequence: CASSYRGNTEAFF. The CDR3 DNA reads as TGTGCCAGTAGCTATAGGGGAAACACTGAAGCTTTCTTT.

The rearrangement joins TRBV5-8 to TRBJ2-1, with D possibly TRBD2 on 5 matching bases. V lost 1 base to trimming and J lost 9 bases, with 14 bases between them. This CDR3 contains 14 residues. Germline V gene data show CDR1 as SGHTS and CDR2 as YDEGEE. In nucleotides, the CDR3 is TGTGCCAGCAGCTTGTGGGCCGGGAAGGGTGAGCAGTTCTTC. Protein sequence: CASSLWAGKGEQFF.

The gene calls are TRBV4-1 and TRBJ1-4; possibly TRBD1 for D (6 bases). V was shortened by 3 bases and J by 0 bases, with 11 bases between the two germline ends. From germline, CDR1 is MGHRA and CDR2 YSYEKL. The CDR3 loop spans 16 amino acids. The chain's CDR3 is CASSHGTLTTNEKLFF. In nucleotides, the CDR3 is TGCGCCAGCAGCCATGGGACACTTACAACTAATGAAAAACTGTTTTTT.

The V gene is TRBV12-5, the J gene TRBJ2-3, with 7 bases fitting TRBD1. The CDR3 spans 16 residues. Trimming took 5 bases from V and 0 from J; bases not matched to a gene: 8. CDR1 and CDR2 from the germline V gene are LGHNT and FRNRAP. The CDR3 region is CASGRGTETSTDTQYF. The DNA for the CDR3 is TGTGCTAGTGGTCGTGGGACAGAAACTAGCACAGATACGCAGTATTTT.

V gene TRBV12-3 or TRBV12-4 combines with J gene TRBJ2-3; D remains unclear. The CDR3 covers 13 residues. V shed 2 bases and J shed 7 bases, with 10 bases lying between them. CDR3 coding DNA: TGTGCCAGCAGTTTAAACGGAGCAAATACGCAGTATTTT. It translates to CASSLNGANTQYF.

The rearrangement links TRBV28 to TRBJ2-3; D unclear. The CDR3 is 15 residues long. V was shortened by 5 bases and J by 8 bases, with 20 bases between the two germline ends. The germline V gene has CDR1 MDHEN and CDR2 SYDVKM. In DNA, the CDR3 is TGTGCCAGCAGTCTCCGCCCTCCCCAGGCCCGTACGCAGTATTTT. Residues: CASSLRPPQARTQYF. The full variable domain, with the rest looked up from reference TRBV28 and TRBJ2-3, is DVKVTQSSRYLVKRTGEKVFLECVQDMDHENMFWYRQDPGLGLRLIYFSYDVKMKEKGDIPEGYSVSREKKERFSLILESASTNQTSMYLCASSLRPPQARTQYFGPGTRLTVL.

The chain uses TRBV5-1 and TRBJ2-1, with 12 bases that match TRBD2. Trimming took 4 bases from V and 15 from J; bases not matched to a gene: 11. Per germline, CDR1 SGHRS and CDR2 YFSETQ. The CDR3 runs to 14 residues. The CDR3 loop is CASSTVGLAGFPFF. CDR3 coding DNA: TGCGCCAGCAGCACGGTGGGACTAGCGGGTTTCCCGTTCTTC.

The CDR3 sequence is CASSLVGGTETQYF. CDR3 in DNA: TGTGCCAGCAGCTTAGTGGGGGGAACGGAGACCCAGTACTTC. The chain links TRBV7-9 to TRBJ2-5, with D possibly TRBD2 on 6 matching bases. Germline assignment: CDR1 SEHNR and CDR2 FQNEAQ (reference sequence). Trimming removed 1 base from V and 5 bases from J, with 11 bases in between. The CDR3 totals 14 residues.

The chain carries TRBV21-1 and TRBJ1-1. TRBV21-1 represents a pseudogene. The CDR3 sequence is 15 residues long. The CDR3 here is CASRRGGDPNTEAFF. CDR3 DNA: TGTGCCAGCAGAAGAGGGGGGGACCCGAACACTGAAGCTTTCTTT.